This TCR beta chain was identified in a study of cytomegalovirus exposure and HLA in healthy donors. 13 Jbeta primers and 60 Vbeta primers were used for the PCR. Libraries were prepared by immunoSEQ multiplex PCR; TCRdb keeps only in-frame clonotypes and omits some of them. Of about 170,000 clones listed, 65% to 85% are singletons. In the case of this clone: One end of the junction is discordant with germline, which a read error may explain.

CDR3 size: 15 residues. In germline, CDR1 is SEHNR, CDR2 FQNEAQ (reference sequence). The sequence came from a boy aged 2-9 years in good health and CMV-seronegative. Sample: PBMCs. The V and J genes are TRBV7-9 and TRBJ1-6; 10 bases agree with TRBD1. The CDR3 bases are TGTGCCAGCAGCTTAGGGGACAGGGGTAATACACCCCTCCACTTT. This gives the protein CASSLGDRGNTPLHF.